These 6 T cell receptor beta chains were all obtained from the same sample, sequenced in a study of blood T cell repertoires in COVID-19. Assay used: immunoSEQ multiplex PCR; TCRdb lists only in-frame clones, some missing. The data show roughly 260,000 clones, about 89% seen once. The sample was peripheral blood. These receptors were obtained from a man aged 35 to 55 who had recovered from COVID-19.

The chain is built from TRBV6-5 and TRBJ2-7; 16 bases map to TRBD2. V lost 6 bases, J lost 12 bases, and 5 bases stayed unmatched. Germline CDR1 is MNHEY and CDR2 is SVGAGI. CDR3 length: 13 residues. The CDR3 is CASRGLAGGLWYF. The CDR3 DNA reads as TGTGCCAGCAGGGGACTAGCGGGAGGGCTTTGGTACTTC.

V usage is TRBV9 and J usage is TRBJ1-3; D perhaps matches TRBD1 (5 bases). The CDR3 sequence is 16 residues long. With 3 bases removed from V and 2 bases from J, the gap between germline ends came to 15 bases. Germline V gene sequence: CDR1 SGDLS, CDR2 YYNGEE. The CDR3 here is CASSAEPRVPGNTIYF. The CDR3 nucleotides read TGTGCCAGCAGCGCCGAGCCCAGGGTCCCTGGAAACACCATATATTTT.

This chain joins TRBV5-8 and TRBJ2-5; 13 bases line up with TRBD2. Germline-derived CDR1 and CDR2 are SGHTS and YDEGEE. The length of the CDR3 is 16 residues. The V segment lost 3 bases and the J segment 4 bases; nucleotides outside the gene matches: 6. CDR3 coding DNA: TGTGCCAGCAGCTCCGGGACTAGCGGGGTGGGAGAGACCCAGTACTTC. Translating gives CASSSGTSGVGETQYF.

The rearrangement links TRBV5-1 to TRBJ1-1; D is possibly TRBD1 (5 bases). Germline V gene lookup returns CDR1 SGHRS and CDR2 YFSETQ. Trimming took 1 base from V and 1 from J, leaving 8 bases between them. CDR3 length equals 14 residues. The CDR3 spells CASSLWGENTEAFF. DNA for the CDR3: TGCGCCAGCAGCTTGTGGGGGGAGAACACTGAAGCTTTCTTT. The full variable domain, in which reference TRBV5-1 and TRBJ1-1 provide the parts outside the CDR3, is KAGVTQTPRYLIKTRGQQVTLSCSPISGHRSVSWYQQTPGQGLQFLFEYFSETQRNKGNFPGRFSGRQFSNSRSEMNVSTLELGDSALYLCASSLWGENTEAFFGQGTRLTVV.

The chain joins TRBV12-3 or TRBV12-4 to TRBJ1-5, with 10 bases identical to TRBD1. The CDR3 sequence is 13 residues long. Trimming at V came to 6 bases and at J to 6 bases, leaving 2 bases not matched to a gene. The CDR3 reads CASSGTGVQPQHF. In nucleotides, the CDR3 is TGTGCCAGCAGCGGGACAGGGGTTCAGCCCCAGCATTTT.

The chain joins TRBV18 to TRBJ2-1; a weak D match, TRBD2 (6 bases). The CDR3 length is 12 residues. The V and J ends lost 5 bases and 9 bases respectively, with 11 bases between them. In germline, CDR1 is KGHSH, CDR2 LQKENI. The DNA of the CDR3 is TGTGCCAGCTCAACCGGGAGCACTGAGCAGTTCTTC. This translates into CASSTGSTEQFF.